These 4 T cell receptor beta chains share one sample of origin, sequenced in a study of control samples from healthy donors and cancer patients. The data were produced by immunoSEQ multiplex PCR, yet TCRdb's version contains in-frame clones alone and is incomplete. The table records 99,000 or so clones, about four fifths of them present only once. The material sequenced was blood. These receptors all stem from a woman between 50 and 59 years old in good health.

The chain carries TRBV15 and TRBJ1-1; D remains unclear. Per germline, CDR1 LNHNV and CDR2 YYDKDF (reference sequence). The CDR3 covers 13 residues. Trimming pared 0 bases from V and 3 bases from J, leaving 5 bases between. Here the CDR3 reads CATSRELHTEAFF. The CDR3 coding sequence is TGTGCCACCAGCAGAGAGCTGCACACTGAAGCTTTCTTT.

This clone occurred once. The V and J genes are TRBV11-3 and TRBJ2-7, with TRBD2 identical over 13 bases. The CDR3 has 15 residues. Germline trimming cut 3 bases from V and 6 bases from J; bases unmatched to any gene: 5. Germline V gene data show CDR1 as SGHNT and CDR2 as YENEEA. CDR3 sequence: CASSLGTSGIGEQYF. The CDR3 region has the DNA TGTGCCAGCAGCTTGGGGACTAGCGGGATAGGCGAGCAGTACTTC. Complete variable domain (other parts from reference TRBV11-3 and TRBJ2-7): EAGVVQSPRYKIIEKKQPVAFWCNPISGHNTLYWYLQNLGQGPELLIRYENEEAVDDSQLPKDRFSAERLKGVDSTLKIQPAELGDSAVYLCASSLGTSGIGEQYFGPGTRLTVT.

This clone was picked up a small number of times. V usage is TRBV28 and J usage is TRBJ1-1; D is undetermined. The germline V and J ends were trimmed by 5 bases and 0 bases, with 19 bases remaining between them. From germline, CDR1 is MDHEN and CDR2 SYDVKM. The CDR3 consists of 17 residues. The CDR3 spells CASSPPIATGLNTEAFF. DNA for the CDR3: TGTGCCAGCAGTCCTCCCATAGCGACGGGTTTGAACACTGAAGCTTTCTTT.

This chain's CDR3 is CASSHPLRDRSYGYTF. The CDR3 DNA sequence: TGTGCCAGCAGCCATCCGCTAAGGGACAGGTCCTATGGCTACACCTTC. The chain has TRBV3-1 (or the pseudogene TRBV3-2) and TRBJ1-2; 8 bases line up with TRBD1. Losses at the gene ends were 3 bases for V and 4 bases for J; bases not matched to a gene: 10. CDR1 is LGHDT and CDR2 is YNNKEL in the germline V gene (reference sequence). This CDR3 has 16 amino acids.